The next 9 T cell receptor beta chains were all read from a single sample in a study of HIV-infected children after antiretroviral therapy interruption. A 3' RACE protocol on RNA, with unique molecular identifiers, produced the TCR library. TCRdb re-analysed the 3' RACE reads in MiXCR, keeping a single row per CDR3 protein. The sample lists around 50,000 distinct CDR3 sequences, around 4.5% occurring once. Treatment meaning: PENTA 11 planned treatment interruption arm or continuous ART arm. The starting material was CD45RA+ CD4+ T cells from PBMCs, pooled from several time points, obtained from a donor given antiretroviral therapy, either interrupted or continuous. The subset is: naive CD4+ CD45RA+ CD45RO- T cells. These TCRs come from a pool of human donors with HIV.

At least ten counts were recorded for this clonotype. The gene calls are TRBV7-7 and TRBJ2-2; D possibly matches TRBD1 or TRBD2 (5 bases each). The V gene's germline CDR1 is SSHAT and CDR2 FNYEAQ (reference sequence). The ends were cut back, 5 bases at V and 5 bases at J, with 12 bases in the middle. The CDR3 loop spans 14 amino acids. This CDR3 reads CASSGGPQTGELFF. The CDR3 coding sequence is TGTGCCAGCAGCGGGGGACCGCAGACCGGGGAGCTGTTTTTT.

The table lists this clonotype with many counts. The chain carries TRBV28 and TRBJ2-3; TRBD1 matches at 10 bases. This CDR3 has 16 residues. Germline V gene lookup returns CDR1 MDHEN and CDR2 SYDVKM. The V gene end was trimmed by 2 bases and the J gene end by 2 bases; junction bases not matched to a gene: 4. The CDR3 protein is CASSLLGQGDTDTQYF. In DNA, the CDR3 is TGTGCCAGCAGTTTACTCGGACAGGGGGACACAGATACGCAGTATTTT.

This clonotype came up a few times. This chain links TRBV7-2 with TRBJ1-5; a possible D gene is TRBD1 (6 bases). The CDR3 is 15 residues long. V was pared by 5 bases and J by 0 bases, with 11 bases between. Germline V CDR1 and CDR2: SGHTA, FQGNSA. CDR3 coding DNA: TGTGCCAGCAGCCCGGACAGCCTTAGCAATCAGCCCCAGCATTTT. Translating it yields CASSPDSLSNQPQHF.

This clonotype was observed a handful of times. The V gene is TRBV5-1, the J gene TRBJ2-7; either TRBD1 or TRBD2 may supply D (6 bases each). There are 16 residues in the CDR3. Germline CDR1 SGHRS, CDR2 YFSETQ. V dropped 0 bases and J dropped 5 bases, with 18 bases sitting between them. The CDR3 bases are TGCGCCAGCAGCTTGGATACAGGGCGGGGATTGGACGAGCAGTACTTC. Protein sequence: CASSLDTGRGLDEQYF. Complete variable domain (other parts from reference TRBV5-1 and TRBJ2-7): KAGVTQTPRYLIKTRGQQVTLSCSPISGHRSVSWYQQTPGQGLQFLFEYFSETQRNKGNFPGRFSGRQFSNSRSEMNVSTLELGDSALYLCASSLDTGRGLDEQYFGPGTRLTVT.

This clonotype was recorded at least ten times. V and J are TRBV7-2 and TRBJ1-2; D uncertain. This CDR3 is 14 amino acids long. Trimming stripped 1 base from V and 5 bases from J, with 11 bases between. CDR1 and CDR2 (germline): SGHTA, FQGNSA. The CDR3 sequence is CASSLGSGRYGYTF. The CDR3 DNA reads TGTGCCAGCAGCTTAGGATCAGGAAGATATGGCTACACCTTC. Looking up the rest from reference TRBV7-2 and TRBJ1-2 gives the full variable domain: GAGVSQSPSNKVTEKGKDVELRCDPISGHTALYWYRQSLGQGLEFLIYFQGNSAPDKSGLPSDRFSAERTGGSVSTLTIQRTQQEDSAVYLCASSLGSGRYGYTFGSGTRLTVV.

This clonotype was seen many times. This chain joins TRBV24-1 and TRBJ1-2; weak D call: TRBD1 (5 bases). The CDR3 has 13 residues. V was cut by 4 bases and J by 7 bases, with 12 bases left in between. CDR1 and CDR2 from the germline V gene are KGHDR and SFDVKD. CDR3 nucleotide sequence: TGTGCCACCAGTGACGGGGGTCGCATTGGCTACACCTTC. Encoded protein: CATSDGGRIGYTF.

This clonotype was recorded a few times. The CDR3 here is CASSPGSSYEQYF. CDR3 DNA sequence: TGTGCCAGCTCACCAGGGTCCTCCTACGAGCAGTACTTC. V gene TRBV18 combines with J gene TRBJ2-7; no clear D. This CDR3 is 13 amino acids long. V lost 2 bases to trimming and J lost 0 bases, with 5 bases between them. Germline assignment: CDR1 KGHSH and CDR2 LQKENI.

The V call is TRBV6-2 or TRBV6-3, the J call TRBJ2-2; 9 bases line up with TRBD2. From germline, CDR1 is MNHEY and CDR2 SVGEGT. The length of the CDR3 is 15 residues. With 6 bases clipped from V and 2 bases from J, the junction kept 4 bases outside the gene matches. CDR3: CASRSGGPNTGELFF. CDR3 coding DNA: TGTGCCAGCAGGAGCGGGGGGCCCAACACCGGGGAGCTGTTTTTT.

By its share, this clonotype is medium-sized (0.01 to 0.1%). One end of the junction varies from germline; a read error may be responsible. The rearrangement uses TRBV7-2 and TRBJ2-7; D call uncertain. Germline V CDR1 and CDR2: SGHTA, FQGNSA. The CDR3 has 11 residues. CDR3 residues: CASRSDIVPHF. The CDR3 bases are TGTGCCAGCAGGTCCGACATCGTTCCGCACTTC. Complete variable domain (other parts from reference TRBV7-2 and TRBJ2-7): GAGVSQSPSNKVTEKGKDVELRCDPISGHTALYWYRQSLGQGLEFLIYFQGNSAPDKSGLPSDRFSAERTGGSVSTLTIQRTQQEDSAVYLCASRSDIVPHFGPGTRLTVT.